This is a list of T cell receptor beta chains from one sample in a study of T-cell reconstitution after alpha-beta-depleted transplantation in children. TCRdb fed the PCR reads into MiXCR, producing one record per CDR3 protein. The repertoire holds about 340,000 distinct CDR3 sequences, with roughly 14% as singletons. Source: PBMCs, taken from the stem cell graft. These TCRs come from a human donor who donated a stem cell graft to a child with Fanconi anemia. CDR3s include the opening cysteine and the closing phenylalanine or tryptophan. Each record gives: clone size, V gene, D gene, J gene, CDR3 protein, CDR3 DNA. The D gene is left open where the match is weak. Size tells how often a clone was seen (once, few, many) or the class of an expanded clone, and some rows leave it out.

few	TRBV7-2	-	TRBJ2-1	CASSFGGAAYNEQFF	TGTGCCAGCAGCTTCGGCGGGGCGGCCTACAATGAGCAGTTCTTC
few	TRBV7-9	-	TRBJ2-7	CASSFHTGVGGRMKNEQYF	TGTGCCAGCAGCTTTCACACTGGAGTCGGGGGCAGGATGAAAAACGAGCAGTACTTC
-	TRBV29-1	TRBD1	TRBJ2-2	CSVGQGGYTGELFF	TGCAGCGTGGGACAGGGCGGATACACCGGGGAGCTGTTTTTT
many	TRBV5-5	-	TRBJ1-5	CASSLRGWDNQPQHF	TGTGCCAGCAGCTTGCGGGGCTGGGACAATCAGCCCCAGCATTTT
many	TRBV5-1	-	TRBJ1-3	CASSWEVGNTIYF	TGCGCCAGCAGCTGGGAGGTTGGAAACACCATATATTTT
few	TRBV5-1	-	TRBJ2-1	CASKPGANNEQFF	TGCGCCAGCAAACCGGGGGCCAACAATGAGCAGTTCTTC
-	TRBV28	-	TRBJ2-5	CATEQRYQYF	TGTGCCACCGAGCAGAGGTACCAGTACTTC
many	TRBV20-1	-	TRBJ2-3	CSARGDRAPDTQYF	TGCAGTGCTAGAGGGGACCGGGCCCCAGATACGCAGTATTTT
few	TRBV7-2	TRBD1	TRBJ2-5	CASSSRQGSTETQYF	TGTGCCAGCAGCTCCCGACAGGGTTCGACGGAGACCCAGTACTTC
-	TRBV5-4	-	TRBJ2-1	CASSLGEVGYNEQFF	TGTGCCAGCAGCCTGGGGGAGGTTGGTTACAATGAGCAGTTCTTC
few	TRBV7-8	-	TRBJ2-7	CASSLGLTQSSYEQYF	TGTGCCAGCAGCTTAGGGTTAACGCAGAGCTCCTACGAGCAGTACTTC
many	TRBV12-3/TRBV12-4	-	TRBJ1-1	CASTPQALPTEAFF	TGTGCCAGCACCCCCCAGGCATTGCCAACTGAAGCTTTCTTT
-	TRBV6-2/TRBV6-3	-	TRBJ2-1	CASSYDVDTSEQFF	TGTGCCAGCAGTTACGACGTAGATACGAGTGAGCAGTTCTTC
many	TRBV7-9	-	TRBJ2-1	CASSWGDEQFF	TGTGCCAGCAGCTGGGGGGATGAGCAGTTCTTC
-	TRBV7-8	TRBD1	TRBJ2-2	CASTKTGGANTGELFF	TGTGCCAGCACCAAGACAGGGGGAGCGAACACCGGGGAGCTGTTTTTT
-	TRBV6-5	-	TRBJ1-2	CASSYKALRSGVYGYTF	TGTGCCAGCAGTTATAAAGCCCTCCGGTCGGGGGTCTATGGCTACACCTTC
-	TRBV6-5	-	TRBJ2-3	CASSYRRTDTQYF	TGTGCCAGCAGTTACAGGAGGACAGATACGCAGTATTTT
few	TRBV12-3/TRBV12-4	-	TRBJ2-1	CASSLGLGQNNEQFF	TGTGCCAGCAGTTTAGGACTGGGGCAGAACAATGAGCAGTTCTTC
many	TRBV28	-	TRBJ2-3	CASSPHRTGTDTQYF	TGTGCCAGCAGTCCTCACAGGACAGGCACAGATACGCAGTATTTT
-	TRBV12-3/TRBV12-4	-	TRBJ2-7	CASSPLGAFGEQYF	TGTGCCAGCAGTCCCCTCGGGGCCTTCGGGGAGCAGTACTTC
few	TRBV18	TRBD1	TRBJ2-1	CASSQQGNPYNEQFF	TGTGCCAGCTCACAACAGGGGAATCCCTACAATGAGCAGTTCTTC
many	TRBV7-9	-	TRBJ2-1	CASNGGVYNEQFF	TGTGCCAGCAACGGAGGAGTTTACAATGAGCAGTTCTTC
few	TRBV5-4	-	TRBJ1-1	CASSSTNTAEAFF	TGTGCCAGCAGCTCAACGAACACGGCTGAAGCTTTCTTT
few	TRBV20-1	-	TRBJ2-3	CSARVFRGGTDTQYF	TGCAGTGCTAGAGTATTTAGGGGGGGGACAGATACGCAGTATTTT
many	TRBV7-2	-	TRBJ2-3	CASTPSGARPDTQYF	TGTGCCAGCACACCTTCAGGGGCGCGACCAGATACGCAGTATTTT
few	TRBV10-3	-	TRBJ1-1	CAISHEGPNTEAFF	TGTGCCATCAGCCACGAGGGACCGAACACTGAAGCTTTCTTT
-	TRBV5-1	-	TRBJ2-1	CASSLAFIPNEQFF	TGCGCCAGCAGCTTGGCCTTTATTCCCAATGAGCAGTTCTTC
many	TRBV15	-	TRBJ1-1	CATSALSGRSEAFF	TGTGCCACCAGCGCGCTTAGTGGGAGGTCTGAAGCTTTCTTT
few	TRBV11-1	TRBD1	TRBJ2-1	CASSLARTGEQFF	TGTGCCAGCAGCTTAGCTCGGACAGGTGAGCAGTTCTTC
few	TRBV7-7	-	TRBJ2-2	CASSLDMGANTGELFF	TGTGCCAGCAGCTTAGACATGGGGGCTAACACCGGGGAGCTGTTTTTT
few	TRBV12-3/TRBV12-4	-	TRBJ1-2	CASGRLRGYTF	TGTGCCAGCGGTCGTTTGCGTGGCTACACCTTC
many	TRBV5-1	-	TRBJ1-4	CASSLDLGRRHEKLFF	TGCGCCAGCAGCTTGGACCTAGGACGGAGACACGAAAAACTGTTTTTT
many	TRBV24-1	TRBD1	TRBJ2-3	CATSDRDSPASDTQYF	TGTGCCACCAGTGATAGGGACAGCCCGGCCAGCGATACGCAGTATTTT
many	TRBV7-9	-	TRBJ1-2	CASSFIDRYYGYTF	TGTGCCAGCAGCTTCATCGACAGATACTATGGCTACACCTTC
-	TRBV6-1	-	TRBJ2-2	CASSPIAPDTGELFF	TGTGCCAGCAGTCCGATCGCCCCTGACACCGGGGAGCTGTTTTTT
-	TRBV27	TRBD1	TRBJ1-1	CASTGTGVVGEAFF	TGTGCCAGCACGGGGACAGGGGTAGTCGGTGAAGCTTTCTTT
-	TRBV5-1	-	TRBJ1-6	CASSLDGPPNSPLHF	TGCGCCAGCAGCTTGGATGGGCCCCCGAATTCACCCCTCCACTTT
few	TRBV5-5	-	TRBJ1-2	CASSFTGGNGYTF	TGTGCCAGCAGCTTCACCGGGGGCAATGGCTACACCTTC
-	TRBV2	TRBD2	TRBJ2-1	CASSPLSGGAYNEQFF	TGTGCCAGCAGTCCCCTGAGCGGGGGGGCGTACAATGAGCAGTTCTTC
-	TRBV7-3	TRBD1	TRBJ2-3	CASSQTGVGTDTQYF	TGTGCCAGCAGCCAAACAGGGGTTGGGACAGATACGCAGTATTTT
-	TRBV18	-	TRBJ1-5	CASAPEGKPQHF	TGTGCCAGCGCACCAGAGGGGAAGCCCCAGCATTTT